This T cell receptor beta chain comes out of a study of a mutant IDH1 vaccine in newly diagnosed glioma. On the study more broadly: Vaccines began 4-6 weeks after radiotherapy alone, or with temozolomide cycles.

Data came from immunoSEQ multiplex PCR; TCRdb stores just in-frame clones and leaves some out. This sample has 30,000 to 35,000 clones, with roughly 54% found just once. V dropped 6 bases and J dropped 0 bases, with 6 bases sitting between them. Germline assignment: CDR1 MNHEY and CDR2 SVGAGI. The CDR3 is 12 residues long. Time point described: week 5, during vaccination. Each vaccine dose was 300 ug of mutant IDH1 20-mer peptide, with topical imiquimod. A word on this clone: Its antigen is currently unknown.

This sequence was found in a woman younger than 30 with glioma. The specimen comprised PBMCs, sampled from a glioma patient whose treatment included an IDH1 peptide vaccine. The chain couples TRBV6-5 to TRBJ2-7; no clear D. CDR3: CASRRASYEQYF. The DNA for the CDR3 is TGTGCCAGCAGAAGGGCCTCCTACGAGCAGTACTTC.